The clone carrying this TCR beta chain was seen a handful of times. Its antigen is as yet unknown. This sample stems from a study of T-cell reconstitution after alpha-beta-depleted transplantation in children. Whole-study results and caveats: Reportedly, alpha-beta T cells present about two months post-transplant originated from several hundred expanded clones of graft origin. Several patients had high TCRbeta diversity at day 60; it came from surviving recipient T cells and thymic progenitors.

CDR1 is MNHNY and CDR2 is SVGAGI in the germline V gene (reference sequence). The ends were cut back, 6 bases at V and 1 base at J, with 9 bases in the middle. The CDR3 spans 13 residues. Unique molecular identifiers were used to barcode this TCRbeta library. TCRdb re-derived calls from the PCR reads in MiXCR, one entry per CDR3 protein. The sample comprises about 980,000 distinct CDR3 sequences, about 26% of which are singletons, and under 30% rests with the top ten. The material sequenced was PBMCs, mostly from graft donor cells, taken 360 days after TCRalphabeta/CD19-depleted stem cell transplant. This receptor was taken from a boy younger than two who had a stem cell transplant for SCID, so the T cells may come from the graft donor. V is TRBV6-6 and J is TRBJ2-5; no reliable D call. The CDR3 loop reads CASRPHPQETQYF. The CDR3 nucleotides are TGTGCCAGCAGACCGCACCCCCAAGAGACCCAGTACTTC.